The 19 T cell receptor beta chains presented below share a single source sample, sequenced in a study of T cells in Graves' hyperthyroidism and ophthalmopathy. Amplification of TCR beta CDR3 regions used RNA as the template. An initial round of RT-PCR targeting the TCR CDR3 relied on the HTBI primer set. TCRdb passed the multiplex PCR reads through MiXCR, listing each CDR3 protein once. The sample records around 560,000 distinct CDR3 sequences, over 15% being singletons. The sequenced material came from blood. The receptors were sampled from a woman under 30 with Graves' hyperthyroidism.

This clonotype was found a few times. The chain has TRBV27 and TRBJ1-2; no clear D. CDR3 length: 14 amino acids. V dropped 5 bases and J dropped 7 bases, with 17 bases sitting between them. Germline V lookup: CDR1 MNHEY, CDR2 SMNVEV (reference sequence). CDR3 loop: CASSPIELRAGYTF. CDR3 nucleotide sequence: TGTGCCAGCAGTCCAATTGAACTACGGGCTGGCTACACCTTC.

Remarks on this clonotype: A read error is possible here, since a much larger clone lies one base away. The rearrangement joins TRBV7-8 to TRBJ1-4; D is undetermined. CDR1 and CDR2 from the germline V gene are SGHVS and FQNEAQ. Trimming took off 0 bases at V and 4 bases at J, with 12 bases between the two ends. CDR3 length: 16 amino acids. The CDR3 region has the DNA TGTGCCAGCAGCTTAGCGCCAGGCAGAATTAATGAAAAACTGTTTTTT. Residues: CASSLAPGRINEKLFF.

About this clonotype itself: One junction end disagrees with the germline gene, perhaps due to a read error. The chain combines TRBV12-3 or TRBV12-4 with TRBJ1-2; TRBD1 is a possible D gene (5 bases). The CDR3 is 13 residues long. CDR3 nucleotide sequence: TGTGCCAGCAGGGCGGCCTCAGGGATTCCCTATGCCTTC. As protein: CASRAASGIPYAF.

With respect to this clonotype: A much larger clonotype is one base distant, so this may be a read error. The rearrangement uses TRBV28 and TRBJ2-5; possibly TRBD1 for D (6 bases). Germline-derived CDR1 and CDR2 are MDHEN and SYDVKM. The CDR3 sequence is 14 residues long. The CDR3 is CASRPQGPQETRYF. The CDR3 DNA reads TGTGCCAGCAGACCACAGGGACCCCAAGAGACCCGGTACTTC.

The chain links TRBV7-9 to TRBJ1-5; the D is unclear. Germline CDR1 and CDR2: SEHNR and FQNEAQ (reference sequence). The CDR3 is 19 amino acids. V lost 1 base and J lost 9, with 28 bases in between. CDR3 sequence: CASSLGVNLGRMPRRPQHF. CDR3 nucleotide sequence: TGTGCCAGCAGCTTAGGGGTAAACCTCGGACGGATGCCTCGGCGGCCCCAGCATTTT.

At least ten counts were recorded for this clonotype. The chain carries TRBV19 and TRBJ1-1; the D gene is possibly TRBD1 (6 bases). CDR1 is LNHDA and CDR2 is SQIVND in the germline V gene (reference sequence). Trimming took off 9 bases at V and 5 bases at J, with 16 bases between the two ends. This CDR3 contains 13 residues. CDR3 sequence (DNA): TGTGCCAGCAGCATCCTACAGGGAACTGAAGCTTTCTTT. As protein: CASSILQGTEAFF.

The rearrangement uses TRBV12-3 or TRBV12-4 and TRBJ1-4, with TRBD1 matching over 7 bases. V lost 5 bases, J lost 4 bases, and 7 bases stayed unmatched. The CDR3 is 15 residues long. The DNA for the CDR3 is TGTGCCAGCAGTACCAGGGGGACCTTTAATGAAAAACTGTTTTTT. Translating it yields CASSTRGTFNEKLFF.

This clonotype has more than one count but fewer than ten. The rearrangement links TRBV9 to TRBJ2-2, with D hard to call. The CDR3 contains 14 residues. V lost 6 bases, J lost 0 bases, and 9 bases lay in between. Germline-derived CDR1 and CDR2 are SGDLS and YYNGEE. CDR3 nucleotides: TGTGCCAGCAAGACCAACCCGAACACCGGGGAGCTGTTTTTT. It encodes CASKTNPNTGELFF.

The chain recombines TRBV28 with TRBJ2-1; 9 positions agree with TRBD2. V dropped 7 bases and J dropped 6; count of bases not matched to a gene: 10. Germline V gene data show CDR1 as MDHEN and CDR2 as SYDVKM. The CDR3 runs to 15 residues. The DNA of the CDR3 is TGTGCCAGCAAAGGAGGGTCTAGCGGGACCAATGAGCAGTTCTTC. Translated: CASKGGSSGTNEQFF.

V and J are TRBV2 and TRBJ1-1; 9 bases map to TRBD1. The CDR3 length is 14 residues. Germline V gene lookup returns CDR1 SNHLY and CDR2 FYNNEI. V trimming: 3 bases; J trimming: 4 bases; junction bases outside the gene matches: 3. CDR3 amino acids: CASSDSTGGTEAFF. DNA of the CDR3: TGTGCCAGCAGTGATTCGACAGGGGGCACTGAAGCTTTCTTT.

The chain employs TRBV11-2 and TRBJ2-1; D is ambiguous. Germline V gene data show CDR1 as SGHAT and CDR2 as FQNNGV. This CDR3 contains 13 residues. The V end was cut by 10 bases, the J end by 8 bases, with 18 bases between. The chain's CDR3 is CATRKIVFDEQFF. CDR3 nucleotide sequence: TGTGCCACCCGCAAAATAGTATTCGATGAGCAGTTCTTC. Looking up the rest from reference TRBV11-2 and TRBJ2-1 gives the full variable domain: EAGVAQSPRYKIIEKRQSVAFWCNPISGHATLYWYQQILGQGPKLLIQFQNNGVVDDSQLPKDRFSAERLKGVDSTLKIQPAKLEDSAVYLCATRKIVFDEQFFGPGTRLTVL.

Only a few counts were recorded for this clonotype. The V and J genes are TRBV15 and TRBJ1-1; D uncertain. The ends were cut back, 3 bases at V and 5 bases at J, with 13 bases in the middle. The CDR3 runs 14 residues. The V gene's germline CDR1 is LNHNV and CDR2 YYDKDF (reference sequence). Here the CDR3 reads CATSRGIGRTEAFF. For the CDR3, the DNA is TGTGCCACCAGCAGGGGGATTGGGAGGACTGAAGCTTTCTTT. Full variable domain (rest looked up from reference TRBV15 and TRBJ1-1): DAMVIQNPRYQVTQFGKPVTLSCSQTLNHNVMYWYQQKSSQAPKLLFHYYDKDFNNEADTPDNFQSRRPNTSFCFLDIRSPGLGDTAMYLCATSRGIGRTEAFFGQGTRLTVV.

About this clonotype itself: Being one base from a much bigger clone, this may be a read error. The chain has TRBV7-8 and TRBJ2-7, with TRBD2 as a possible D gene (5 bases). Germline lookup yields CDR1 SGHVS and CDR2 FQNEAQ. This CDR3 has 15 residues. CDR3: CASSLGRADSYEQCF. The DNA of the CDR3 is TGTGCCAGCAGCTTAGGACGCGCGGACTCCTACGAGCAGTGCTTC. Full variable domain (remainder filled in from reference TRBV7-8 and TRBJ2-7): GAGVSQSPRYKVAKRGQDVALRCDPISGHVSLFWYQQALGQGPEFLTYFQNEAQLDKSGLPSDRFFAERPEGSVSTLKIQRTQQEDSAVYLCASSLGRADSYEQCFGPGTRLTVT.

The chain links TRBV2 to TRBJ2-1, with 13 nucleotides matching TRBD2. Germline assignment: CDR1 SNHLY and CDR2 FYNNEI. V was clipped by 6 bases and J by 15 bases; unmatched bases: 14. The length of the CDR3 is 15 residues. As DNA, the CDR3 is TGTGCCAGCAGCGCTGGACTAGCGGGAGCCCTACTGAGGTTCTTC. This gives the protein CASSAGLAGALLRFF.

This clonotype was found a few times. J is TRBJ2-1 and V is TRBV9; D gene ambiguous. The CDR3 runs 14 residues. Germline CDR1 and CDR2: SGDLS and YYNGEE. Trimming took off 0 bases at V and 6 bases at J, with 10 bases between the two ends. CDR3: CASSVALTPNEQFF. The CDR3 nucleotides are TGTGCCAGCAGCGTAGCTTTAACGCCCAATGAGCAGTTCTTC.

About this clonotype itself: Sequence at one end of the junction differs from germline and may be a read error. The chain uses TRBV6-1 and TRBJ1-5; D is perhaps TRBD1 (6 bases). CDR3 size: 15 residues. The V gene's germline CDR1 is MNHNS and CDR2 SASEGT. The CDR3 DNA reads TGTGCCAGCACTGGATCAGGGGCTAGGAATCGGCCCCAGCATTTT. It specifies CASTGSGARNRPQHF.

This clonotype has just a few counts. The V gene is TRBV27, the J gene TRBJ2-7, with a weak D call TRBD2 (6 bases). This CDR3 comprises 15 residues. The germline V gene has CDR1 MNHEY and CDR2 SMNVEV (reference sequence). V was pared by 6 bases and J by 3 bases, with 18 bases between. The CDR3 sequence: CASRYLAGTRYEQYF. The CDR3 DNA reads as TGTGCCAGCAGGTATCTGGCGGGGACTCGCTACGAGCAGTACTTC.

The V call is TRBV4-1, the J call TRBJ2-1, with TRBD2 matching 11 bases. The germline CDR1 and CDR2 sequences are MGHRA and YSYEKL. This CDR3 region has 17 residues. V was clipped by 1 base and J by 1 base; unmatched bases: 3. In DNA form, the CDR3 reads TGCGCCAGCAGCCAAGCCGGGACTAGCGGTTCCTACAATGAGCAGTTCTTC. It yields the protein CASSQAGTSGSYNEQFF.

This clonotype was detected ten times or more. The chain couples TRBV18 to TRBJ1-1; no definite D call. The CDR3 has 15 residues. CDR1 is KGHSH, CDR2 LQKENI, per germline. V was cut by 3 bases and J by 0 bases, with 11 bases left in between. The CDR3 DNA follows: TGTGCCAGCTCACCTTTGGGCAAGTTGAACACTGAAGCTTTCTTT. Translating it yields CASSPLGKLNTEAFF.